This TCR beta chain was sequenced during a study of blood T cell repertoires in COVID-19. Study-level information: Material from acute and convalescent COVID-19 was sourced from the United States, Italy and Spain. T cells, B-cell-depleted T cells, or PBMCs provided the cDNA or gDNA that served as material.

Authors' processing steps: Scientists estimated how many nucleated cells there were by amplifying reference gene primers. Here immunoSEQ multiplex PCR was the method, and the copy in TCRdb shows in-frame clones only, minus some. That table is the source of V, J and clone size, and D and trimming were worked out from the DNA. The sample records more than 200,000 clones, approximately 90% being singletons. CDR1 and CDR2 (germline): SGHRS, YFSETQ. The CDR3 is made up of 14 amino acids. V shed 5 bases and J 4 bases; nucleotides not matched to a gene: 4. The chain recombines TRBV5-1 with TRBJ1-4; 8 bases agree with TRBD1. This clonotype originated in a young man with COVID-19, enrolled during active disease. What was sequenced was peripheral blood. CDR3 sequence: CASRRQGFNEKLFF. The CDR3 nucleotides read TGCGCCAGCAGGCGACAGGGGTTTAATGAAAAACTGTTTTTT.